The source of this T cell receptor beta chain is a study of monozygotic twins with cystic fibrosis. Notes on the study in general: Nucleotide-identical clonotype sharing was significantly higher within monozygotic CF twin pairs than between unrelated CF individuals. Median Simpson clonality of 0.0095 suggested naive T cells predominated. Age, concordance and disease severity did not associate with shared CDR3 numbers. In 13 of 16 pairs, V gene usage was closest to the co-twin's.

About this clone itself: Antigen: not known.

Assay used: immunoSEQ multiplex PCR; TCRdb lists only in-frame clones, some missing. The data hold more than 25,000 clones, with approximately 90% observed a single time. Sequenced material: blood. This receptor was obtained from a girl aged 2-15 years with cystic fibrosis.

Here the CDR3 reads CATSTPGQGNEKLFF. CDR3 in DNA: TGTGCCACCAGCACCCCGGGACAGGGAAATGAAAAACTGTTTTTT. This chain links TRBV15 with TRBJ1-4; 9 bases fit TRBD1. The germline CDR1 and CDR2 sequences are LNHNV and YYDKDF (reference sequence). The CDR3 is 15 residues long. With 4 bases clipped from V and 5 bases from J, the junction kept 5 bases outside the gene matches. The whole variable domain, remainder taken from reference TRBV15 and TRBJ1-4, is DAMVIQNPRYQVTQFGKPVTLSCSQTLNHNVMYWYQQKSSQAPKLLFHYYDKDFNNEADTPDNFQSRRPNTSFCFLDIRSPGLGDTAMYLCATSTPGQGNEKLFFGSGTQLSVL.